This T cell receptor (beta chain) was captured in a study of post-analysis software for immune sequencing data (dated by TCRdb to the mid-2010s). About the investigation overall: Recorded disease courses included relapsing-remitting, secondary progressive and progressive-relapsing multiple sclerosis, with some patients lacking subtype annotation. Patient repertoires were compared against roughly 11 previously published healthy control repertoires from donors aged about 6 to 25 years. A subset of samples was prepared in parallel using single-end sample barcoding, then pooled and co-amplified after Illumina adapter ligation.

Paper-wide results and their limitations: Compared with controls, multiple sclerosis patients had significantly lower normalized Chao1 diversity, a finding suggesting substantial peripheral T-cell clonal expansion. The multiple sclerosis patient group was slightly younger than the control group. Patients showed significantly higher frequencies than controls for several TRBV segments, among them TRBV5-6, TRBV5-1 and TRBV20-1. Direct clustering with F measure showed strong co-clustering of samples prepared in the same batch, prompting a batch-effect correction.

With regard to this clonotype: There is no known antigen for this receptor. Base qualities are not at hand, and no much larger clone is one base apart.

To demonstrate the VDJtools post-analysis software, the study profiled TCR beta repertoires from the peripheral blood of some 13 young patients with multiple sclerosis. Multiple sclerosis patients were children and adolescents aged about 6 to 16 years. Library construction relied on PCR. Reads for this sample came from an Illumina HiSeq 2500. To reduce PCR and sequencing biases, unique molecular identifiers were incorporated into the TCR beta cDNA libraries. Per 1 to 10 million input T cells, roughly 0.5 million cDNA molecules were obtained, such that each molecule approximated one T cell. The patient libraries were prepared and sequenced with the same protocol used for the earlier healthy control dataset. Samples belonging to the same batch were prepared together, multiplexed and sequenced on a shared HiSeq lane. Per the source publication's procedure: MIGEC handled the raw barcoded reads, throwing out single-read molecular identifier groups before consensus assembly and CDR3 extraction. VDJtools was used for post-analysis of the clonotype tables, with diversity normalized by down-sampling every dataset to the smallest sample size. In repertoire overlap clustering, CDR3 amino acid sequences, but not nucleotide sequences, were matched to correct batch-related cross-sample contamination. TCRdb applied fastp at Q25 and MiXCR to the public reads, then kept only in-frame beta chains. Rows are unified per CDR3 protein, each entry keeping the most common DNA and genes. TCRdb's processing, not the authors', yielded these V and J calls. This sample comprises about 500,000 distinct CDR3 sequences, 45% of them detected only once. The biggest ten clones account for around an eighth of the sample.

Unmatched junction bases come to 3, with V trimmed by 2 bases and J by 4 bases. From the cysteine up to the phenylalanine, the CDR3 has a length of 15 residues. CDR3 DNA is the only sequence kept; it has 45 bases, read in frame from the first base. Reading the germline V gene gives CDR1 MDHEN and CDR2 SYDVKM. Sequencing input: blood. The TCR sequence derives from a girl under 18 with multiple sclerosis. This chain is built from TRBV28 and TRBJ2-1; TRBD2 aligns with 9 central bases. CDR3 sequence: CASSLAGGQYNEQFF. In nucleotides, the sequence is TGTGCCAGCAGTTTAGCGGGAGGGCAGTACAATGAGCAGTTCTTC.